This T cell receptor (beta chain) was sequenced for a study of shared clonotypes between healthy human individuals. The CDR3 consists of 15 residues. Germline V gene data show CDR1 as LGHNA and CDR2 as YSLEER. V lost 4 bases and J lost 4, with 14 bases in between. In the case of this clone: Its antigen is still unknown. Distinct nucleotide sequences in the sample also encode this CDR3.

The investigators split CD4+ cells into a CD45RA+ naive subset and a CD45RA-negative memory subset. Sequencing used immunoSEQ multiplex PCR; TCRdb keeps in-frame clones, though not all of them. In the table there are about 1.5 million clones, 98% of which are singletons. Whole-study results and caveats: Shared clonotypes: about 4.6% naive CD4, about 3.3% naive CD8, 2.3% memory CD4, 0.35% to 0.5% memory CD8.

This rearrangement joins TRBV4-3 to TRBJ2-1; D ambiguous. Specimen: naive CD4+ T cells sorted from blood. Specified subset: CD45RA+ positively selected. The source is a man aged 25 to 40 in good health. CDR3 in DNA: TGCGCCAGCAGCCCGCGAACTGGATCTTACAATGAGCAGTTCTTC. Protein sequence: CASSPRTGSYNEQFF.